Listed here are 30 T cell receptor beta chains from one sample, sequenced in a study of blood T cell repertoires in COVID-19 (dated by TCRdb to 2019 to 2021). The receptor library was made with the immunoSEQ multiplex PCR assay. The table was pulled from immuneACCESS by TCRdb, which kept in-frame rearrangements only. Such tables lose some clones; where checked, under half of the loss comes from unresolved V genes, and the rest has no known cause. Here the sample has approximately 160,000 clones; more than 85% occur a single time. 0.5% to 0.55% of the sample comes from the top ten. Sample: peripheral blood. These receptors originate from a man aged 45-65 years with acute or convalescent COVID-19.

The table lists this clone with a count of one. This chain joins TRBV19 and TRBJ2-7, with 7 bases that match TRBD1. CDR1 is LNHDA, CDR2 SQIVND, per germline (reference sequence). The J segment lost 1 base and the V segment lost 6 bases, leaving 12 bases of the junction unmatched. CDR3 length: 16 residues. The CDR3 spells CASSAAWDSFSYEQYF. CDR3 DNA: TGTGCCAGTAGCGCGGCCTGGGACAGTTTTTCCTACGAGCAGTACTTC.

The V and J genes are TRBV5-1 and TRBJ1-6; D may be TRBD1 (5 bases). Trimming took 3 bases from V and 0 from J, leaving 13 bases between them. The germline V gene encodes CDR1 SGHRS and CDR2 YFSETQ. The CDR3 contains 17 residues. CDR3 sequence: CASSSGLPSSYNSPLHF. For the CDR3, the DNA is TGCGCCAGCAGCTCGGGACTGCCGAGCTCCTATAATTCACCCCTCCACTTT. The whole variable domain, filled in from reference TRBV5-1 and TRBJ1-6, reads KAGVTQTPRYLIKTRGQQVTLSCSPISGHRSVSWYQQTPGQGLQFLFEYFSETQRNKGNFPGRFSGRQFSNSRSEMNVSTLELGDSALYLCASSSGLPSSYNSPLHFGNGTRLTVT.

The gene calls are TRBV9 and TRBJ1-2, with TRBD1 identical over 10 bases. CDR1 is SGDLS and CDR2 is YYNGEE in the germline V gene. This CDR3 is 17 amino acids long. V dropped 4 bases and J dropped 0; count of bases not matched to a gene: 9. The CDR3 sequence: CASSSGQGTRANYGYTF. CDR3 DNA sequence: TGTGCCAGCAGCTCGGGACAGGGGACGCGAGCTAACTATGGCTACACCTTC.

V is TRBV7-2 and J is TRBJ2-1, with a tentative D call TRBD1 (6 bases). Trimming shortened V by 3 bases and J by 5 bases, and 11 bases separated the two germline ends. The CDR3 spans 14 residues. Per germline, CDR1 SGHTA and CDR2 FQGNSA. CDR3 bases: TGTGCCAGCAGCTTCAGGGGCGTCAACAATGAGCAGTTCTTC. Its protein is CASSFRGVNNEQFF.

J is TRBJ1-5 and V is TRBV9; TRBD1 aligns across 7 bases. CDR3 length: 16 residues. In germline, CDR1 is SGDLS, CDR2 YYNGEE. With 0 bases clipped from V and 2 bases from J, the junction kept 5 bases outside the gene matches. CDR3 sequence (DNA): TGTGCCAGCAGCGTAGTCGTACAGGGGTGCAATCAGCCCCAGCATTTT. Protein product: CASSVVVQGCNQPQHF.

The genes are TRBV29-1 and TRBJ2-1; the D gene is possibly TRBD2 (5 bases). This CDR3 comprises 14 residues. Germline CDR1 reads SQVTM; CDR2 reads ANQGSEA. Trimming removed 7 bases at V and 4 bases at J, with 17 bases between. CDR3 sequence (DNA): TGCAGCGCCACATCTTGGCTAGCTTACAATGAGCAGTTCTTC. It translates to CSATSWLAYNEQFF.

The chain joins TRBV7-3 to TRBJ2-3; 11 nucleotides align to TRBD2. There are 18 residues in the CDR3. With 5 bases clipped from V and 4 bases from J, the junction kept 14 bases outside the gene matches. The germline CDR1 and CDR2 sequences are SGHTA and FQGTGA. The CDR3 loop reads CASSRGSRLAGNSDTQYF. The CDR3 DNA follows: TGTGCCAGCAGCCGGGGATCAAGACTAGCGGGGAATTCAGATACGCAGTATTTT.

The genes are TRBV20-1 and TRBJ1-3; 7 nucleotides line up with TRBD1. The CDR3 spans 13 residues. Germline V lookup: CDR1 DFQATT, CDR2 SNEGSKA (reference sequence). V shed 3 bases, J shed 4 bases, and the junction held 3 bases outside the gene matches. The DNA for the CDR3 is TGCAGTGCTAGTACAGGGGCGGGAAACACCATATATTTT. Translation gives CSASTGAGNTIYF.

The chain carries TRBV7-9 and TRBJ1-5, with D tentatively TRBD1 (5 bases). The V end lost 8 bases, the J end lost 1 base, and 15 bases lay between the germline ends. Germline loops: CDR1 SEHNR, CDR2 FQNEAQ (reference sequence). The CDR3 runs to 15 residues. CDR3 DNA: TGTGCCAGCCAAGAGTCCCGGGGGAGCAATCAGCCCCAGCATTTT. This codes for CASQESRGSNQPQHF.

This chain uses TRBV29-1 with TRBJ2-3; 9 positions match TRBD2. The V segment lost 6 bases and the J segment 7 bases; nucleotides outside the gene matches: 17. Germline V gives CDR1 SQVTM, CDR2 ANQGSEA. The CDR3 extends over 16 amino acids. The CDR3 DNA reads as TGCAGCGTGAAGAGGAGTAATAGCGGGAGAAGGAATACGCAGTATTTT. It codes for CSVKRSNSGRRNTQYF.

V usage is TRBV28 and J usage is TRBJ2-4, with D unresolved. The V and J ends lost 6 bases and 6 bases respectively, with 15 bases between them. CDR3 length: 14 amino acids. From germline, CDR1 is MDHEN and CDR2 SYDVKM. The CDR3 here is CASSPGGVGNIQYF. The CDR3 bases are TGTGCCAGCAGCCCGGGTGGAGTAGGAAACATTCAGTACTTC.

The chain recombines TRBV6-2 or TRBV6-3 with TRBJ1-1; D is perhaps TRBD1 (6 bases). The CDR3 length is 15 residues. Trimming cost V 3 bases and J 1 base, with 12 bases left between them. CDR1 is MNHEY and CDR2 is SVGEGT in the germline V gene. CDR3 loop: CASSYSGEANTEAFF. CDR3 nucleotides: TGTGCCAGCAGTTATTCAGGGGAAGCGAACACTGAAGCTTTCTTT.

The CDR3 DNA reads as TGTGCCAGCAGCTTTGTGCGGGGAGGAAGGATCGGGGAGCTGTTTTTT. Translating it yields CASSFVRGGRIGELFF. The chain links TRBV7-2 to TRBJ2-2, with D tentatively TRBD2 (6 bases). Between the trimmed V and J ends, which lost 3 bases and 7 bases, there was a span of 18 bases. The CDR3 is 16 amino acids. CDR1 is SGHTA, CDR2 FQGNSA, per germline.

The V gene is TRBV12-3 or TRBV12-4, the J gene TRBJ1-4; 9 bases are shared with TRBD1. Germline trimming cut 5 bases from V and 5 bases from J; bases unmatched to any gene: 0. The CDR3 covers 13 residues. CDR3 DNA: TGTGCCAGCAGTGGGACAGGGAATGAAAAACTGTTTTTT. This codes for CASSGTGNEKLFF.

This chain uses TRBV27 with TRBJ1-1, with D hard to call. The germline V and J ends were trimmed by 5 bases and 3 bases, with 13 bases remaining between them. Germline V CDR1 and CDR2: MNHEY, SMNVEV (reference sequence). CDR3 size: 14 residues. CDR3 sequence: CASSDLSSYTEAFF. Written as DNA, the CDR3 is TGTGCCAGCAGTGACTTATCCAGCTACACTGAAGCTTTCTTT.

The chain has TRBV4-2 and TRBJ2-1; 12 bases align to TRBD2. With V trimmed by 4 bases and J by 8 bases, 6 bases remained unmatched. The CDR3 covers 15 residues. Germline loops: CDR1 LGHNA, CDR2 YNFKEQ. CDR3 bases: TGTGCCAGCAGCCTTACTAGCGGGGGGTCTGATGAGCAGTTCTTC. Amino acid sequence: CASSLTSGGSDEQFF.

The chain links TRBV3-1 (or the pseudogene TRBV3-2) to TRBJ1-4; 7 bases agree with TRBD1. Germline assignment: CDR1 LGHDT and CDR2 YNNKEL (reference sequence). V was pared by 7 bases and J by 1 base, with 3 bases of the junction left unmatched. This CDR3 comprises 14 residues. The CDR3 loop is CASNNRGTNEKLFF. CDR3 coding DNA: TGTGCCAGCAATAACAGGGGAACTAATGAAAAACTGTTTTTT.

Written as DNA, the CDR3 is TGCAGCGTTGAAGATCTGGGCGGGAGAGCTTACGAGCAGTACTTC. It encodes CSVEDLGGRAYEQYF. This chain links TRBV29-1 with TRBJ2-7; 7 positions match TRBD2. CDR3 size: 15 residues. Germline trimming cut 0 bases from V and 4 bases from J; bases unmatched to any gene: 9. Germline-derived CDR1 and CDR2 are SQVTM and ANQGSEA.

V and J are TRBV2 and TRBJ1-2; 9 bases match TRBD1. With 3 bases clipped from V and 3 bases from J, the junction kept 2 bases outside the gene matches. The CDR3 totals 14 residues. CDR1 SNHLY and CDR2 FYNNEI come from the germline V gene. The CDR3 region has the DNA TGTGCCAGCAGTGACTGGGACAGGGACTATGGCTACACCTTC. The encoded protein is CASSDWDRDYGYTF.

This chain's CDR3 is CASSVEPGAAEAFF. The CDR3 DNA reads TGTGCCAGCAGCGTAGAGCCAGGGGCGGCTGAAGCTTTCTTT. The chain carries TRBV9 and TRBJ1-1; D may be TRBD1 (6 bases). V dropped 0 bases and J dropped 6 bases, with 12 bases sitting between them. This CDR3 region has 14 residues. In germline, CDR1 is SGDLS, CDR2 YYNGEE. The variable domain in full, completed from reference TRBV9 and TRBJ1-1, reads DSGVTQTPKHLITATGQRVTLRCSPRSGDLSVYWYQQSLDQGLQFLIQYYNGEERAKGNILERFSAQQFPDLHSELNLSSLELGDSALYFCASSVEPGAAEAFFGQGTRLTVV.

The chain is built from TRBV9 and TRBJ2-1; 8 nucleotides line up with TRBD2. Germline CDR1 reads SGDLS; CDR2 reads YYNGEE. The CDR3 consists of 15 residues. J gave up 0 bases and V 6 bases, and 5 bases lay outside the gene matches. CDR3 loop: CASTGGGLSYNEQFF. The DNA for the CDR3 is TGTGCCAGCACCGGGGGGGGTCTCTCCTACAATGAGCAGTTCTTC.

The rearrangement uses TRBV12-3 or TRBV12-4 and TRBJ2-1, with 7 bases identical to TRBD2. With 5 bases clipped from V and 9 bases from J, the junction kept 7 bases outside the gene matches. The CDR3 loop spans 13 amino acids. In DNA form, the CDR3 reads TGTGCCAGCAGTCCGCGACTAGCCGGTGAGCAGTTCTTC. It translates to CASSPRLAGEQFF.

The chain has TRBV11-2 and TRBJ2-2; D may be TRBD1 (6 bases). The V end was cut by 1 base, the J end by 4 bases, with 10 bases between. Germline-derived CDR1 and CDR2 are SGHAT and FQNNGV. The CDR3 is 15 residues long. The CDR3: CASSLGQGPTGELFF. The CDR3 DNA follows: TGTGCCAGCAGCTTAGGGCAGGGGCCCACCGGGGAGCTGTTTTTT.

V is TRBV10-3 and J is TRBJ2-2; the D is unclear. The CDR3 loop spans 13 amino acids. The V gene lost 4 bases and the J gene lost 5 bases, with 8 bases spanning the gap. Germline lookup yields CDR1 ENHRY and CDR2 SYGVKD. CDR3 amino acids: CAISAAGTGELFF. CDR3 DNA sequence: TGTGCCATCAGTGCCGCCGGGACCGGGGAGCTGTTTTTT.

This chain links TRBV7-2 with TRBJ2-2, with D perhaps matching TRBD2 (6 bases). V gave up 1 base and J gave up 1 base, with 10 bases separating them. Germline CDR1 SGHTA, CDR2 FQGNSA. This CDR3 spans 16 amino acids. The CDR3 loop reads CASSLVSGGNTGELFF. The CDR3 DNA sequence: TGTGCCAGCAGCTTAGTATCCGGGGGGAACACCGGGGAGCTGTTTTTT.

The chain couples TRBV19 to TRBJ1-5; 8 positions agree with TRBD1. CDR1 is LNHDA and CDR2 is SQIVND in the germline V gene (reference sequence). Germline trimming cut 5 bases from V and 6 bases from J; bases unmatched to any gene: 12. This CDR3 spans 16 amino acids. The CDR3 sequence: CASSPAGQGFTQPQHF. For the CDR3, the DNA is TGTGCCAGTAGTCCTGCTGGACAGGGTTTCACTCAGCCCCAGCATTTT.

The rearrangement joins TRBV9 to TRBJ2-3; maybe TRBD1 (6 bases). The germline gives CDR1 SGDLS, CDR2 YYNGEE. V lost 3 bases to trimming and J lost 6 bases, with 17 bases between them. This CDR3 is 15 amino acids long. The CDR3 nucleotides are TGTGCCAGCAGCGGGGGGCTAAGAAGAGGGGATACGCAGTATTTT. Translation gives CASSGGLRRGDTQYF.

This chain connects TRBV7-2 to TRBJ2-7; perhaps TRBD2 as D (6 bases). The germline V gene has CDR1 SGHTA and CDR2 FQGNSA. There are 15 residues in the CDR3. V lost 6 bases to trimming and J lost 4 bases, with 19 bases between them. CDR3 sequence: CASRPPGGFGYEQYF. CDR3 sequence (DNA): TGTGCCAGCAGACCACCCGGGGGTTTTGGGTACGAGCAGTACTTC. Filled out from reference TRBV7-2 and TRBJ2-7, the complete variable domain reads GAGVSQSPSNKVTEKGKDVELRCDPISGHTALYWYRQSLGQGLEFLIYFQGNSAPDKSGLPSDRFSAERTGGSVSTLTIQRTQQEDSAVYLCASRPPGGFGYEQYFGPGTRLTVT.

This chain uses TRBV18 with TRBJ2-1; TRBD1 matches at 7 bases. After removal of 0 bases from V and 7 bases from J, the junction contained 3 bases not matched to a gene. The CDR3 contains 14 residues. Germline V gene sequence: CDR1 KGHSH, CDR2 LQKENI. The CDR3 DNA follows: TGTGCCAGCTCACCACCGTCCAGGGGGAATGAGCAGTTCTTC. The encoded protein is CASSPPSRGNEQFF.

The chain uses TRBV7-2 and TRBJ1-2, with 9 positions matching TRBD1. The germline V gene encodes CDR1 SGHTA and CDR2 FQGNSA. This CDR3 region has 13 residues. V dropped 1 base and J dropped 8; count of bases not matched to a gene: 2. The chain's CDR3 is CASSLDRGRGYTF. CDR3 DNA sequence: TGTGCCAGCAGCTTAGACAGGGGGCGCGGCTACACCTTC.